This paragraph reports one TCR beta chain. Its antigen is not known. The data were produced by immunoSEQ multiplex PCR, yet TCRdb's version contains in-frame clones alone and is incomplete. This repertoire shows about 280,000 clones, roughly 90% found once; its top ten account for about 0.9%. The V gene end was trimmed by 4 bases and the J gene end by 2 bases; junction bases not matched to a gene: 14. CDR1 is SGDLS, CDR2 YYNGEE, per germline. The CDR3 totals 18 residues. The data were taken from a study of cytomegalovirus exposure and HLA in healthy donors. Study observations and caveats: Subsequent analysis found a tendency for first-cohort TCR clusters to co-occur within the 120 or so validation repertoires.

This sequence originates from a woman in her late teens or twenties in good health and CMV-seronegative. Sequencing was carried out using PBMCs. V is TRBV9 and J is TRBJ2-3, with TRBD1 matching 9 bases. The CDR3 here is CASSPSSLTGGPTDTQYF. CDR3 nucleotides: TGTGCCAGCAGCCCCTCAAGCTTAACAGGGGGCCCCACAGATACGCAGTATTTT.